The clone carrying this T cell receptor (beta chain) was counted ten times or more. The target antigen is unknown. Germline V lookup: CDR1 ENHRY, CDR2 SYGVKD. This CDR3 comprises 14 residues. V shed 5 bases and J 4 bases; nucleotides not matched to a gene: 5. With a J-beta primer mix and a sample-barcoded 5' primer, a second PCR ran about 6 to 11 cycles. The template-switch adaptor was a 5' adaptor with 12 random nucleotides. It tagged each cDNA molecule. In TCRdb, the 5' RACE reads were re-called with MiXCR into one record per CDR3 protein. This table has approximately 810,000 distinct CDR3 sequences, more than 25% appearing once. These data come from a study of blood T cells in healthy people across ages. Study results and caveats: Donors of long life had a larger count of naive CD4+ cells and greater diversity than aged donors.

Researchers collected about 10 milliliters of peripheral blood from every single donor. The extraction recovered at least 5 micrograms of total RNA per sample. J is TRBJ2-3 and V is TRBV10-3; 8 bases line up with TRBD1. This clonotype was sampled from a woman older than 75 in good health. The source material was blood. The CDR3 nucleotides are TGTGCCATCAGTTGGACAGGGTCCCCAGATACGCAGTATTTT. This sequence encodes CAISWTGSPDTQYF.